The rows below give T cell receptor beta chains drawn from one sample of a study of T-cell reconstitution after alpha-beta-depleted transplantation in children. In TCRdb, the PCR reads were re-called with MiXCR into one record per CDR3 protein. Here the sample spans 580,000 or so distinct CDR3 sequences, under 25% being singletons. Sequences were derived from PBMCs, mostly from graft donor cells, sampled 360 days after TCRalphabeta/CD19-depleted stem cell transplant. Every receptor here comes from a boy in the first two years of life who had a stem cell transplant for acute myeloid leukemia, so the T cells may come from the graft donor. Each CDR3 is given with its conserved first and last residue. A D gene is named only where the DNA matches it firmly. Clone size is given for some rows only: seen once, a few or many times, or a class if the clone is expanded.

>-|TRBV10-3|-|TRBJ2-5
CAIGKQVQETQYF
TGTGCCATCGGGAAACAGGTCCAAGAGACCCAGTACTTC
>many|TRBV27|-|TRBJ2-2
CASRLRLNTGELFF
TGTGCCAGCAGACTACGACTGAACACCGGGGAGCTGTTTTTT
>many|TRBV5-1|TRBD1|TRBJ2-5
CASSQQTGVETQYF
TGCGCCAGCAGCCAACAGACAGGGGTTGAGACCCAGTACTTC
>-|TRBV20-1|TRBD2|TRBJ2-5
CSARARAGARETQYF
TGCAGTGCTAGAGCACGAGCGGGGGCGCGGGAGACCCAGTACTTC
>-|TRBV5-1|TRBD1|TRBJ1-1
CASSLGDRGQEAFF
TGCGCCAGCAGCTTGGGGGACAGGGGGCAGGAGGCTTTCTTT
>-|TRBV15|-|TRBJ2-2
CATSRDQNVNTGELFF
TGTGCCACCAGCAGAGATCAAAATGTGAACACCGGGGAGCTGTTTTTT
>few|TRBV20-1|-|TRBJ2-5
CSGTTPSQETQYF
TGCAGTGGCACTACACCTAGCCAAGAGACCCAGTACTTC
>few|TRBV7-2|-|TRBJ2-7
CASSRTGFEQYF
TGTGCCAGCAGCCGTACAGGGTTCGAGCAGTACTTC
>-|TRBV20-1|-|TRBJ2-1
CSARLWTGYNEQFF
TGCAGTGCTAGATTGTGGACTGGCTACAATGAGCAGTTCTTC
>many|TRBV6-5|TRBD1|TRBJ2-1
CASSFGQGNEQFF
TGTGCCAGCAGTTTTGGACAGGGTAATGAGCAGTTCTTC
>-|TRBV12-3/TRBV12-4|-|TRBJ2-1
CATRDGYNEQFF
TGTGCCACCCGGGACGGGTACAATGAGCAGTTCTTC
>many|TRBV5-1|-|TRBJ1-2
CASSTGQQPLSGYTF
TGCGCCAGCAGCACTGGACAGCAACCCCTATCCGGCTACACCTTC
>many|TRBV20-1|-|TRBJ2-1
CSARLYNEQFF
TGCAGTGCTAGGCTCTACAATGAGCAGTTCTTC
>few|TRBV12-3/TRBV12-4|-|TRBJ2-7
CASSGRGVGAYEQYF
TGTGCCAGCAGTGGAAGGGGGGTAGGTGCCTACGAGCAGTACTTC
>-|TRBV7-2|TRBD1|TRBJ2-2
CASIDRGLTNTGELFF
TGTGCCAGCATAGACAGGGGACTCACGAACACCGGGGAGCTGTTTTTT
>many|TRBV7-6|TRBD2|TRBJ2-1
CASSLTLAGEVNNEQFF
TGTGCCAGCAGCTTAACCCTAGCGGGGGAGGTAAACAATGAGCAGTTCTTC